The text below deals with one TCR beta chain. What it binds is not known. This specimen belongs to a study of cytomegalovirus exposure and HLA in healthy donors. Whole-study results and caveats: It was taken for granted in presence/absence analyses that sequencing depth across donors was roughly uniform.

The junction had 2 bases not matched to a gene; V was cut back by 1 base and J by 2 bases. The CDR3 extends over 15 amino acids. Germline CDR1 reads MGHDK; CDR2 reads SYGVNS. 13 Jbeta primers and 60 Vbeta primers were used for the PCR. Here immunoSEQ multiplex PCR was the method, and the copy in TCRdb shows in-frame clones only, minus some. The sample contains some 130,000 clones, 65% to 80% of which appear only once. This TCR came from a human donor in good health. What was sequenced was PBMCs. The chain is built from TRBV25-1 and TRBJ2-7; 10 bases match TRBD1. The CDR3 loop reads CASSEWGQGTYEQYF. CDR3 DNA: TGTGCCAGCAGTGAATGGGGACAGGGGACCTACGAGCAGTACTTC.